This T cell receptor beta chain was identified in a study of OX40 agonist ivuxolimab in advanced cancers. This clone was found a few times. Generated by immunoSEQ multiplex PCR, the TCRdb table keeps only in-frame clones and is missing some. The sample holds about 12,000 clones; 65% to 70% are singletons and the top ten take roughly 29%. V was clipped by 5 bases and J by 10 bases, with 18 bases between them. Germline values: CDR1 SGHAT, CDR2 FQNNGV. CDR3 length: 15 amino acids. This receptor was taken from an adult with an advanced solid tumor such as melanoma, head and neck, liver or kidney cancer. The rearrangement links TRBV11-2 to TRBJ1-6, with D hard to call. The sample in question was CD4+ or CD8+ T cells sorted from blood, obtained in a trial of the OX40 agonist ivuxolimab. The DNA for the CDR3 is TGTGCCAGCAGCCTTGCTGCGGGCGCCGGATCACCCCTCCACTTT. It is translated as CASSLAAGAGSPLHF. Based on the CDR3 plus reference TRBV11-2 and TRBJ1-6, the full variable domain is EAGVAQSPRYKIIEKRQSVAFWCNPISGHATLYWYQQILGQGPKLLIQFQNNGVVDDSQLPKDRFSAERLKGVDSTLKIQPAKLEDSAVYLCASSLAAGAGSPLHFGNGTRLTVT.